The 14 T cell receptor beta chains listed next were all sequenced from one sample in a study of cytomegalovirus exposure and HLA in healthy donors (dated by TCRdb to between 2016 and 2019). Receptor amplification or capture employed the immunoSEQ multiplex PCR assay. A mixture of 60 forward primers for TCR Vbeta segments and 13 reverse primers for TCR Jbeta segments was used in the multiplex PCR. In TCRdb, the immuneACCESS table is reduced to in-frame sequences with V and J assigned. These tables do not hold every clone; where another copy was compared, an unresolved V gene accounts for under half, and the others remain unexplained. The sample yields a few hundred thousand clones; around 79% were counted once. About 1.8% of the sample comes from the top ten. Sequencing was performed on PBMCs. Source of these receptors: a man younger than 30 in good health and CMV-seronegative.

The gene calls are TRBV30 and TRBJ1-4, with D perhaps matching TRBD1 (6 bases). This CDR3 is 14 amino acids long. Looked up from germline, CDR1 is GTSNPN and CDR2 is SVGIG (reference sequence). V lost 3 bases to trimming and J lost 6 bases, with 14 bases between them. DNA for the CDR3: TGTGCCTGGAGCGCACAGGGTCTCGATGAAAAACTGTTTTTT. This translates into CAWSAQGLDEKLFF.

The CDR3 sequence is CASSSLRSSTDTQYF. CDR3 in DNA: TGTGCCAGCAGCTCTCTGCGGTCAAGCACAGATACGCAGTATTTT. The V gene is TRBV7-9, the J gene TRBJ2-3; D unresolved. The V gene lost 4 bases and the J gene lost 0 bases, with 11 bases spanning the gap. This CDR3 is 15 amino acids long. Germline CDR1 and CDR2: SEHNR and FQNEAQ (reference sequence).

The chain joins TRBV4-3 to TRBJ2-5; 9 nucleotides match TRBD1. Germline V lookup: CDR1 LGHNA, CDR2 YSLEER. The CDR3 has 15 residues. J lost 4 bases, V lost 0 bases, and 3 bases had no gene match. CDR3 sequence (DNA): TGCGCCAGCAGCCAAGAATTGGACAGGGGAGAGACCCAGTACTTC. It translates to CASSQELDRGETQYF.

This chain links TRBV11-2 with TRBJ1-5, with unresolved D. Germline V CDR1 and CDR2: SGHAT, FQNNGV. V dropped 0 bases and J dropped 3 bases, with 6 bases sitting between them. The CDR3 has 14 amino acids. CDR3 in DNA: TGTGCCAGCAGCTTAGACAGACACAATCAGCCCCAGCATTTT. This encodes CASSLDRHNQPQHF.

This chain links TRBV7-9 with TRBJ2-7, with TRBD2 as a possible D gene (5 bases). Trimming took off 5 bases at V and 2 bases at J, with 13 bases between the two ends. The CDR3 has 14 amino acids. Looked up from germline, CDR1 is SEHNR and CDR2 is FQNEAQ (reference sequence). The CDR3, as DNA: TGTGCCAGCAGCCCCTTTACAGCGGCCTACGAGCAGTACTTC. It specifies CASSPFTAAYEQYF. The full variable domain, in which reference TRBV7-9 and TRBJ2-7 provide the parts outside the CDR3, is DTGVSQNPRHKITKRGQNVTFRCDPISEHNRLYWYRQTLGQGPEFLTYFQNEAQLEKSRLLSDRFSAERPKGSFSTLEIQRTEQGDSAMYLCASSPFTAAYEQYFGPGTRLTVT.

This clone was observed once. V is TRBV7-8 and J is TRBJ2-7; TRBD2 aligns across 11 bases. V lost 0 bases to trimming and J lost 5 bases; unmatched junction nucleotides: 6. The CDR3 is 16 residues long. The germline gives CDR1 SGHVS, CDR2 FQNEAQ. The CDR3: CASSLALAGGLDEQYF. DNA of the CDR3: TGTGCCAGCAGCTTAGCCCTAGCGGGAGGTTTGGACGAGCAGTACTTC.

This clone occurred a few times. The chain combines TRBV30 with TRBJ2-7, with 8 bases fitting TRBD1. The CDR3 has 13 amino acids. Looked up from germline, CDR1 is GTSNPN and CDR2 is SVGIG (reference sequence). The J segment lost 6 bases and the V segment lost 3 bases, leaving 7 bases of the junction unmatched. Here the CDR3 reads CAWSRTGSGEQYF. The DNA for the CDR3 is TGTGCCTGGAGCAGGACAGGGAGCGGCGAGCAGTACTTC.

V usage is TRBV6-1 and J usage is TRBJ2-5; 10 bases fit TRBD2. The CDR3 spans 16 residues. The V gene end was trimmed by 1 base and the J gene end by 4 bases; junction bases not matched to a gene: 6. Germline V CDR1 and CDR2: MNHNS, SASEGT. The CDR3 protein is CASSEVKGLALETQYF. CDR3 nucleotide sequence: TGTGCCAGCAGTGAAGTTAAGGGACTAGCGTTAGAGACCCAGTACTTC.

In its sample, this clone was seen once. The chain carries TRBV29-1 and TRBJ2-1; D is undetermined. Trimming shortened V by 3 bases and J by 9 bases, and 12 bases separated the two germline ends. CDR3 length: 12 amino acids. Germline V gives CDR1 SQVTM, CDR2 ANQGSEA. Here the CDR3 DNA reads TGCAGCGTTGACTTCGCAGGTAGTGAGCAGTTCTTC. Encoded protein: CSVDFAGSEQFF.

J is TRBJ2-2 and V is TRBV9; D uncertain. Trimming removed 2 bases at V and 7 bases at J, with 12 bases between. In germline, CDR1 is SGDLS, CDR2 YYNGEE. The CDR3 consists of 14 residues. The CDR3, as DNA: TGTGCCAGCAGCGTGGGCCCTGAAAACGGGGAGCTGTTTTTT. This codes for CASSVGPENGELFF. The variable domain in full, with the rest retrieved from reference TRBV9 and TRBJ2-2, is DSGVTQTPKHLITATGQRVTLRCSPRSGDLSVYWYQQSLDQGLQFLIQYYNGEERAKGNILERFSAQQFPDLHSELNLSSLELGDSALYFCASSVGPENGELFFGEGSRLTVL.

V is TRBV7-3 and J is TRBJ2-2, with a tentative D call TRBD1 (6 bases). Germline assignment: CDR1 SGHTA and CDR2 FQGTGA. The CDR3 runs 18 residues. V was trimmed by 0 bases and J by 0 bases, leaving 14 bases between them. Here the CDR3 DNA reads TGTGCCAGCAGCTTAACGGGGGCCGGGGCGTCGAACACCGGGGAGCTGTTTTTT. This encodes CASSLTGAGASNTGELFF.

V gene TRBV27 combines with J gene TRBJ2-2, with 9 bases fitting TRBD1. J lost 7 bases, V lost 2 bases, and 14 bases had no gene match. Germline V lookup: CDR1 MNHEY, CDR2 SMNVEV (reference sequence). This CDR3 is built from 18 residues. The CDR3 spells CASSLSSLPGQGIGELFF. DNA of the CDR3: TGTGCCAGCAGTTTAAGTTCCCTCCCGGGACAGGGAATCGGGGAGCTGTTTTTT.

This clone was recorded only once. Written as DNA, the CDR3 is TGTGCCACCAGCAGTGACTACGAGGGAGCCAAAAACATTCAGTACTTC. Protein product: CATSSDYEGAKNIQYF. The chain has TRBV15 and TRBJ2-4, with D perhaps matching TRBD2 (5 bases). Germline V lookup: CDR1 LNHNV, CDR2 YYDKDF (reference sequence). The CDR3 totals 16 residues. V shed 3 bases and J shed 0 bases, with 12 bases lying between them.

A word on this clone: Other DNA sequences within the sample encode an identical CDR3. The chain employs TRBV28 and TRBJ2-7; no clear D gene. Trimming cost V 4 bases and J 4 bases, with 11 bases left between them. This CDR3 comprises 13 residues. Germline V CDR1 and CDR2: MDHEN, SYDVKM. The CDR3 DNA is TGTGCCAGCAGTTCCGTGGGCCAGTACGAGCAGTACTTC. It yields the protein CASSSVGQYEQYF.